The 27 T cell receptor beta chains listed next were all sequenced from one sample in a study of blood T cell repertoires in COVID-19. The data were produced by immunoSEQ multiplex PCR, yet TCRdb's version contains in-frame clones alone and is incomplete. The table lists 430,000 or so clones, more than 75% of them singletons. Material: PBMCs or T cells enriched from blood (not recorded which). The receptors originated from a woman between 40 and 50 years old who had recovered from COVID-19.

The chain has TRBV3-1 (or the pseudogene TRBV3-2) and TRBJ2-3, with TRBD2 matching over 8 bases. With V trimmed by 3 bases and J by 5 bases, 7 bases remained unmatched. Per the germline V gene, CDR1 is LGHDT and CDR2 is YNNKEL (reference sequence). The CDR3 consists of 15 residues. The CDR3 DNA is TGTGCCAGCAGCCAGATGAGCGGGAGCGGAGATACGCAGTATTTT. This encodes CASSQMSGSGDTQYF.

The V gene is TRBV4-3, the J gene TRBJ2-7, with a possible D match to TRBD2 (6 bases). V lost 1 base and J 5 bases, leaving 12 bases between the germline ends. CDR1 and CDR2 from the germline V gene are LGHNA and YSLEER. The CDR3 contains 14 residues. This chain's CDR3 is CASSQGLAPDEQYF. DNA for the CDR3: TGCGCCAGCAGCCAAGGGCTAGCGCCAGACGAGCAGTACTTC.

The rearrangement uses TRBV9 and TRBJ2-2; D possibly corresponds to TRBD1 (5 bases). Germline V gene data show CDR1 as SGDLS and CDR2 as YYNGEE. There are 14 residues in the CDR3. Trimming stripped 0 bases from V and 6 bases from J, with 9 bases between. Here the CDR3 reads CASSVGQIAGELFF. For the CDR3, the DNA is TGTGCCAGCAGCGTAGGACAGATCGCCGGGGAGCTGTTTTTT.

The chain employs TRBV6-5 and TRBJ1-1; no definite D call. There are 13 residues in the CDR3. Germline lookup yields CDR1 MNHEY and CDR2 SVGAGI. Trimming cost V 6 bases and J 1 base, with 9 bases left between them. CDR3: CASSEVGNTEAFF. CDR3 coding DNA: TGTGCCAGCAGCGAGGTGGGGAACACTGAAGCTTTCTTT.

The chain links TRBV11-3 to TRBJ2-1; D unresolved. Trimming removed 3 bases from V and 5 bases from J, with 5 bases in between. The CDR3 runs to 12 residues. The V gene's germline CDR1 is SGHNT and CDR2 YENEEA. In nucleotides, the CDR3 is TGTGCCAGCAGCTTCTCTCACAATGAGCAGTTCTTC. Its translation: CASSFSHNEQFF.

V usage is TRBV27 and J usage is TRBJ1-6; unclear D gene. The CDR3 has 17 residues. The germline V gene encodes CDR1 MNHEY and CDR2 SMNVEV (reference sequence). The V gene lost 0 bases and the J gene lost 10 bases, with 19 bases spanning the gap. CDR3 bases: TGTGCCAGCAGTTTATCGGTGGCAGGAGGGTCCTGGTCACCCCTCCACTTT. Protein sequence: CASSLSVAGGSWSPLHF.

The CDR3 loop reads CASSLTGGFGYTF. Written as DNA, the CDR3 is TGTGCCAGCAGCCTAACAGGGGGCTTTGGCTACACCTTC. The J gene is TRBJ1-2, the V gene TRBV5-8, with TRBD1 matching 9 bases. Trimming took 4 bases from V and 7 from J; bases not matched to a gene: 5. CDR1 is SGHTS, CDR2 YDEGEE, per germline. The CDR3 sequence is 13 residues long.

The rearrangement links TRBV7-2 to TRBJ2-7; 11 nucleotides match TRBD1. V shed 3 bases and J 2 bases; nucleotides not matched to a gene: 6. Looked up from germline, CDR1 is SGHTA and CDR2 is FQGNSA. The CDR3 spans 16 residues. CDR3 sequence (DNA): TGTGCCAGCAGCTTCCGGGCGGGACAGGGGGCCTACGAGCAGTACTTC. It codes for CASSFRAGQGAYEQYF.

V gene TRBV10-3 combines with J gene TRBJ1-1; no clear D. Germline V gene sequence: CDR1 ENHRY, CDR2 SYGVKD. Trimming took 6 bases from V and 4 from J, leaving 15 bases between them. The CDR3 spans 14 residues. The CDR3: CAISPLAVGTEAFF. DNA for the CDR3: TGTGCCATCAGCCCCCTGGCCGTTGGCACTGAAGCTTTCTTT.

The CDR3 protein is CASSSAGGGYGYTF. The CDR3 nucleotides read TGTGCCAGCAGTTCGGCAGGGGGCGGCTATGGCTACACCTTC. The genes are TRBV27 and TRBJ1-2; 8 bases align to TRBD1. The V gene's germline CDR1 is MNHEY and CDR2 SMNVEV (reference sequence). The CDR3 consists of 14 residues. The J segment lost 4 bases and the V segment lost 4 bases, leaving 5 bases of the junction unmatched.

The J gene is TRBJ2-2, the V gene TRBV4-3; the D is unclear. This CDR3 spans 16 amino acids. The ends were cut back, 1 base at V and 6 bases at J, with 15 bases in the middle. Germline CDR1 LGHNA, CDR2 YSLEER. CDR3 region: CASSQGSVRASGELFF. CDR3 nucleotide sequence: TGCGCCAGCAGCCAAGGATCCGTTCGAGCTTCCGGGGAGCTGTTTTTT.

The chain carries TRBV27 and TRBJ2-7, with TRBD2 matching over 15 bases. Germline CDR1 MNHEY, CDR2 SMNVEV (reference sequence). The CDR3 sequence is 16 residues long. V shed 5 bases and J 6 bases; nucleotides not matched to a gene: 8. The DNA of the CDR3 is TGTGCCAGCAGTCCCTTCCGGACTAGCGGGAGGGGCGAGCAGTACTTC. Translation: CASSPFRTSGRGEQYF.

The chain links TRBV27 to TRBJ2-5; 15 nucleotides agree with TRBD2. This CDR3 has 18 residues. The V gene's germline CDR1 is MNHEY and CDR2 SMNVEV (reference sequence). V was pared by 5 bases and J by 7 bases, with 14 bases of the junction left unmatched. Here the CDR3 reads CASSPGLAGGPSFRTQYF. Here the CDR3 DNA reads TGTGCCAGCAGTCCCGGACTAGCGGGAGGGCCCTCTTTTCGGACCCAGTACTTC.

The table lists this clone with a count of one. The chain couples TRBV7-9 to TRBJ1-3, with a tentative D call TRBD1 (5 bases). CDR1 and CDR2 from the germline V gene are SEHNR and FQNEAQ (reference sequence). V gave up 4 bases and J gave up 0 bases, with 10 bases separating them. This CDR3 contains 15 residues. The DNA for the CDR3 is TGTGCCAGCAGCTACCGGGACTTCTCTGGAAACACCATATATTTT. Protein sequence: CASSYRDFSGNTIYF.

The CDR3 coding sequence is TGTGCCAGCAGAGAAAGACAGGGGAACACTGAAGCTTTCTTT. Its protein is CASRERQGNTEAFF. This chain connects TRBV27 to TRBJ1-1, with TRBD1 matching 7 bases. Germline V lookup: CDR1 MNHEY, CDR2 SMNVEV (reference sequence). This CDR3 has 14 amino acids. Trimming cost V 6 bases and J 1 base; bases outside gene matches: 5.

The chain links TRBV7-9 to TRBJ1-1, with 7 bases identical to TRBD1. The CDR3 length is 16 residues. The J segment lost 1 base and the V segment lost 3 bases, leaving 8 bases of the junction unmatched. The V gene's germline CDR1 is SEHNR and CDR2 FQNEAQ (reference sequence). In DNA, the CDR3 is TGTGCCAGCAGCTTTAGAGTTCAGGGGGGGAACACTGAAGCTTTCTTT. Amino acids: CASSFRVQGGNTEAFF.

CDR3 sequence: CSASNRGRTEAFF. CDR3 DNA: TGCAGTGCTAGTAACAGGGGGAGGACTGAAGCTTTCTTT. The rearrangement joins TRBV20-1 to TRBJ1-1, with 8 bases lining up with TRBD1. The V gene's germline CDR1 is DFQATT and CDR2 SNEGSKA (reference sequence). The J segment lost 5 bases and the V segment lost 3 bases, leaving 5 bases of the junction unmatched. The CDR3 contains 13 residues.

This chain's CDR3 is CASKRGSGDGYNEQFF. DNA of the CDR3: TGCGCCAGCAAGCGCGGCAGCGGAGATGGCTACAATGAGCAGTTCTTC. This chain uses TRBV4-1 with TRBJ2-1; possibly TRBD2 for D (5 bases). V was clipped by 7 bases and J by 3 bases, with 19 bases between them. The CDR3 is made up of 16 amino acids. Germline CDR1 is MGHRA and CDR2 is YSYEKL.

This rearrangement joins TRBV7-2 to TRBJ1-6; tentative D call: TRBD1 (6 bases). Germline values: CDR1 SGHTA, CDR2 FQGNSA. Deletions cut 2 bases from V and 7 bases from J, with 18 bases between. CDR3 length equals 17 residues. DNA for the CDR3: TGTGCCAGCAGCTTATTAGCCGTGACAGGATCAAATTCACCCCTCCACTTT. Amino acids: CASSLLAVTGSNSPLHF.

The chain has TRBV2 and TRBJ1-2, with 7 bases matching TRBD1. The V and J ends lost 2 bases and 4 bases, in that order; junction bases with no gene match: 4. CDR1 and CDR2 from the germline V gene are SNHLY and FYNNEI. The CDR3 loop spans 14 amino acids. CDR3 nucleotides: TGTGCCAGCAGTGAATTGAGGGACAGCTATGGCTACACCTTC. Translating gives CASSELRDSYGYTF. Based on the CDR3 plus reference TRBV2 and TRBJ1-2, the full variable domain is EPEVTQTPSHQVTQMGQEVILRCVPISNHLYFYWYRQILGQKVEFLVSFYNNEISEKSEIFDDQFSVERPDGSNFTLKIRSTKLEDSAMYFCASSELRDSYGYTFGSGTRLTVV.

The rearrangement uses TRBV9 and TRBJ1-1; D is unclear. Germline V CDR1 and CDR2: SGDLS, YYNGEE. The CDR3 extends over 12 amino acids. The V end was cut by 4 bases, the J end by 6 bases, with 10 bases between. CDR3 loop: CASSLAGSEAFF. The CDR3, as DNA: TGTGCCAGCAGCCTCGCGGGGTCTGAAGCTTTCTTT.

The CDR3 spells CASSQDMRTGGSPLHF. For the CDR3, the DNA is TGCGCCAGCAGCCAAGATATGCGGACAGGAGGGTCACCCCTCCACTTT. The chain links TRBV4-3 to TRBJ1-6, with 7 bases identical to TRBD1. The CDR3 contains 16 residues. Germline trimming cut 0 bases from V and 10 bases from J; bases unmatched to any gene: 9. Germline V lookup: CDR1 LGHNA, CDR2 YSLEER.

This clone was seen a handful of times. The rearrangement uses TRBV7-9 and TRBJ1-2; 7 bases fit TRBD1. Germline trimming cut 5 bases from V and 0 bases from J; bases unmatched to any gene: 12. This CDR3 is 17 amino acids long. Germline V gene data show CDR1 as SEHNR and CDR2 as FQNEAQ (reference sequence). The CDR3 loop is CASSPPIGQEANYGYTF. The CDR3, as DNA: TGTGCCAGCAGCCCACCAATCGGACAGGAAGCTAACTATGGCTACACCTTC.

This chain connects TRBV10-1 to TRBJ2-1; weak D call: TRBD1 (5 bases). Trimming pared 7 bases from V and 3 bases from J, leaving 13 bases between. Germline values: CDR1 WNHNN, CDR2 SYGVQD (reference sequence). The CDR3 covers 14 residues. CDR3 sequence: CASIGIQDYNEQFF. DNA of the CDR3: TGCGCCAGCATCGGAATACAGGACTACAATGAGCAGTTCTTC.

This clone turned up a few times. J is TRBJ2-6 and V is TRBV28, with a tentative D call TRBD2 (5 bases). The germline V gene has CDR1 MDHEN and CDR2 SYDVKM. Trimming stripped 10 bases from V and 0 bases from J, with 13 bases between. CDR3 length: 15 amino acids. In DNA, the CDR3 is TGTGCCACCTGGGAGCGGAACTCTGGGGCCAACGTCCTGACTTTC. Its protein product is CATWERNSGANVLTF.

CDR3 in amino acids: CASSLGKLMNTGELFF. The CDR3 DNA sequence: TGTGCCAGCAGCTTGGGCAAGCTTATGAACACCGGGGAGCTGTTTTTT. The chain uses TRBV7-2 and TRBJ2-2; D is unclear. CDR3 length: 16 amino acids. Per the germline V gene, CDR1 is SGHTA and CDR2 is FQGNSA. V lost 3 bases to trimming and J lost 1 base, with 12 bases between them. Together with reference TRBV7-2 and TRBJ2-2, the CDR3 gives the full variable domain: GAGVSQSPSNKVTEKGKDVELRCDPISGHTALYWYRQSLGQGLEFLIYFQGNSAPDKSGLPSDRFSAERTGGSVSTLTIQRTQQEDSAVYLCASSLGKLMNTGELFFGEGSRLTVL.

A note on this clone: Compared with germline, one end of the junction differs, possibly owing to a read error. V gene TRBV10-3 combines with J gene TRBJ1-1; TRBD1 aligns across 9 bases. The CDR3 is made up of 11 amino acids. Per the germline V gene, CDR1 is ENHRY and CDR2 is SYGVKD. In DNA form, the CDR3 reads TGTGCCATCAGTGAAAAGGGACAGGGATATTTT. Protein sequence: CAISEKGQGYF.